This T cell receptor beta chain was obtained from a study of blood T cell repertoires in COVID-19. V shed 3 bases and J 3 bases; nucleotides not matched to a gene: 8. The CDR3 sequence is 18 residues long. Germline loops: CDR1 SGHDT, CDR2 YYEEEE. Per the authors' pipeline: Estimation of nucleated cell counts was performed using reference gene primer amplification. Clones were sequenced by immunoSEQ multiplex PCR, and TCRdb holds only the in-frame ones, with some missing. V, J and clone size were drawn from that table, and D and trimming were deduced from the DNA. The sample comprises about 52,000 clones, around 81% of which are singletons, and 6.9% rests with the top ten.

The sequenced sample was peripheral blood. The TCR comes from a man in his 70s with active COVID-19. V is TRBV5-6 and J is TRBJ2-3; the match to TRBD2 covers 15 bases. Here the CDR3 DNA reads TGTGCCAGCAGCTGGACTAGCGGGGGGGCTCGTTGGACAGATACGCAGTATTTT. Amino acids: CASSWTSGGARWTDTQYF. Full variable domain (remainder filled in from reference TRBV5-6 and TRBJ2-3): DAGVTQSPTHLIKTRGQQVTLRCSPKSGHDTVSWYQQALGQGPQFIFQYYEEEERQRGNFPDRFSGHQFPNYSSELNVNALLLGDSALYLCASSWTSGGARWTDTQYFGPGTRLTVL.